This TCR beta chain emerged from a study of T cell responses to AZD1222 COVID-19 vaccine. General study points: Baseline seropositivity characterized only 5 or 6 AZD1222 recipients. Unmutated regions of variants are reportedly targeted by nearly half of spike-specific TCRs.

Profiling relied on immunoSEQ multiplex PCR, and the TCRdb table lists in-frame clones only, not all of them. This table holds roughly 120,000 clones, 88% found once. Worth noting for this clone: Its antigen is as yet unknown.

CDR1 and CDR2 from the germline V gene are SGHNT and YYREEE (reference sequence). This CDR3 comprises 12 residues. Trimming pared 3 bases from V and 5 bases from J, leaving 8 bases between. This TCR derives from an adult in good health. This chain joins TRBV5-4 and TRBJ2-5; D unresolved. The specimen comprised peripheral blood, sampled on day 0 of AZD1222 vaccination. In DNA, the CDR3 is TGTGCCAGCAGCTCCGTGGGGGAGACCCAGTACTTC. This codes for CASSSVGETQYF.